This paragraph reports one T cell receptor (beta chain). The sample belongs to a study of blood T cell repertoires in COVID-19. Study as a whole: Samples representing acute and convalescent COVID-19 were sourced from the United States, Italy and Spain. T cells, B-cell-depleted T cells, or PBMCs supplied cDNA or gDNA.

The ends were cut back, 5 bases at V and 0 bases at J, with 11 bases in the middle. Per the germline V gene, CDR1 is LGHNA and CDR2 is YSLEER. CDR3 length: 15 amino acids. Methods used by the authors: Using reference gene primer amplification, nucleated cell counts were estimated. Produced via immunoSEQ multiplex PCR; TCRdb's table is partial and in-frame only. D and trimming come from the DNA, and the V and J calls and clone size come from that table. The table lists under 75,000 clones, around 87% of them singletons, with about a tenth in the top ten. The chain joins TRBV4-3 to TRBJ2-1; tentatively, D is TRBD1 (6 bases). The sequenced sample consisted of peripheral blood. The TCR comes from a woman under 30 with acute or convalescent COVID-19. CDR3 sequence: CASSGGWNSYNEQFF. For the CDR3, the DNA is TGCGCCAGCAGCGGGGGCTGGAACTCCTACAATGAGCAGTTCTTC.